This is a list of T cell receptor beta chains from one sample in a study of T cells expressing NK-cell markers. TCRdb re-called the 5' RACE reads, yielding one record per CDR3 amino acid sequence without DNA. This sample's table has approximately 150,000 distinct CDR3 sequences. Sequencing was carried out using blood T cells: a sorted CD56 or NKG2C T cell subset, CD4+ or CD8+ T cells, or bulk PBMC T cells (not recorded which). All receptors derive from a woman between 18 and 75 years old in good health. Both conserved end residues are part of each CDR3. Each record gives: V gene, J gene, CDR3 length, CDR3 protein.

TRBV9	TRBJ2-3	14	CASSVGGVADTQYF
TRBV27	TRBJ2-1	15	CASSFELAGYNEQFF
TRBV12-3/TRBV12-4	TRBJ2-1	15	CASSLGGQGASEQFF
TRBV12-3/TRBV12-4	TRBJ2-5	16	CASSRDRALFWETQYF
TRBV3-1	TRBJ1-1	14	CASSQGAGGLDTFF
TRBV4-1	TRBJ2-4	17	CASSQDGTPLAKNIQYF
TRBV24-1	TRBJ2-1	16	CATSNAGTGDFDEQFF
TRBV12-3/TRBV12-4	TRBJ2-1	16	CASSFAGRSSYNEQFF
TRBV7-8	TRBJ2-1	17	CASIRVGRGSSYNEQFF
TRBV20-1	TRBJ2-5	12	CSARLAGETQYF
TRBV21-1	TRBJ2-3	15	CASSKSQGSTDTQYF
TRBV20-1	TRBJ2-1	16	CSALVRTSGFSNEQFF
TRBV5-1	TRBJ2-5	17	CASSLFPGQRIKETQYF
TRBV7-8	TRBJ2-6	17	CASSQRTGLSGANVLTF
TRBV9	TRBJ1-5	16	CASSPQGQPGDQPQHF
TRBV20-1	TRBJ2-1	16	CSASPAGTGSYNEQFF
TRBV28	TRBJ1-4	13	CASRTGLSEKLFF